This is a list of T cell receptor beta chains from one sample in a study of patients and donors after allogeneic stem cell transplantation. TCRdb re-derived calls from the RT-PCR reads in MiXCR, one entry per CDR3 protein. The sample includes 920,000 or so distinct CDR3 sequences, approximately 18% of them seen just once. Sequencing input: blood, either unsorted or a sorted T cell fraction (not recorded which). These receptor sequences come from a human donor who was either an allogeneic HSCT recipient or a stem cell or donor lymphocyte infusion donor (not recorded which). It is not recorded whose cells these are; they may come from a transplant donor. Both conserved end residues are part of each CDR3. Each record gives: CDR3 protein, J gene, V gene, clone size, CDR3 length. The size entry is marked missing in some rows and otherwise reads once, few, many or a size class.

CDR3 protein: CASSLADRSDTQYF; J gene: TRBJ2-3; V gene: TRBV5-1; clone size: few; CDR3 length: 14
CDR3 protein: CASSQRQAGWSTDTQYF; J gene: TRBJ2-3; V gene: TRBV5-1; clone size: -; CDR3 length: 17
CDR3 protein: CASSYSPSGELFF; J gene: TRBJ2-2; V gene: TRBV6-6; clone size: few; CDR3 length: 13
CDR3 protein: CASSFARSSSYNEQFF; J gene: TRBJ2-1; V gene: TRBV5-5; clone size: few; CDR3 length: 16
CDR3 protein: CASSEGLAGGTLYNEQFF; J gene: TRBJ2-1; V gene: TRBV2; clone size: -; CDR3 length: 18
CDR3 protein: CASSFGGFEQFF; J gene: TRBJ2-1; V gene: TRBV12-3/TRBV12-4; clone size: -; CDR3 length: 12
CDR3 protein: CASSFGAGTSNEQFF; J gene: TRBJ2-1; V gene: TRBV7-7; clone size: few; CDR3 length: 15
CDR3 protein: CASTPDAGGPLGELFF; J gene: TRBJ2-2; V gene: TRBV9; clone size: few; CDR3 length: 16
CDR3 protein: CASSPHPGHLSYNEQFF; J gene: TRBJ2-1; V gene: TRBV7-9; clone size: few; CDR3 length: 17
CDR3 protein: CASSQDATSGTDTQYF; J gene: TRBJ2-3; V gene: TRBV3-1; clone size: -; CDR3 length: 16
CDR3 protein: CAISDNRNTIYF; J gene: TRBJ1-3; V gene: TRBV10-3; clone size: many; CDR3 length: 12
CDR3 protein: CASSPSHNTGELFF; J gene: TRBJ2-2; V gene: TRBV7-9; clone size: -; CDR3 length: 14
CDR3 protein: CSVATLKGGSGNTIYF; J gene: TRBJ1-3; V gene: TRBV29-1; clone size: few; CDR3 length: 16
CDR3 protein: CASGLTSTDYGYGYTF; J gene: TRBJ1-2; V gene: TRBV12-5; clone size: -; CDR3 length: 16
CDR3 protein: CASSATGGGRDGYTF; J gene: TRBJ1-2; V gene: TRBV11-1; clone size: many; CDR3 length: 15
CDR3 protein: CSAQVGSIDRQYNEQFF; J gene: TRBJ2-1; V gene: TRBV29-1; clone size: -; CDR3 length: 17
CDR3 protein: CASSSFTGPYEQYF; J gene: TRBJ2-7; V gene: TRBV5-6; clone size: -; CDR3 length: 14
CDR3 protein: CSAQRGFNNEQFF; J gene: TRBJ2-1; V gene: TRBV20-1; clone size: -; CDR3 length: 13
CDR3 protein: CAWSDRGVYGYTF; J gene: TRBJ1-2; V gene: TRBV30; clone size: once; CDR3 length: 13
CDR3 protein: CASSPGQGVEQYF; J gene: TRBJ2-7; V gene: TRBV6-2/TRBV6-3; clone size: few; CDR3 length: 13
CDR3 protein: CASNKDLNTEAFF; J gene: TRBJ1-1; V gene: TRBV5-1; clone size: -; CDR3 length: 13
CDR3 protein: CASSLKLLGTSGYEQYF; J gene: TRBJ2-7; V gene: TRBV5-1; clone size: few; CDR3 length: 17
CDR3 protein: CSVEDLGTGEYGYTF; J gene: TRBJ1-2; V gene: TRBV29-1; clone size: -; CDR3 length: 15
CDR3 protein: CASSLVSGGNYGYTF; J gene: TRBJ1-2; V gene: TRBV27; clone size: few; CDR3 length: 15
CDR3 protein: CSARVTEGVGPTNTGELFF; J gene: TRBJ2-2; V gene: TRBV20-1; clone size: -; CDR3 length: 19
CDR3 protein: CATSDLSSEGRFF; J gene: TRBJ2-1; V gene: TRBV24-1; clone size: -; CDR3 length: 13
CDR3 protein: CASSLTRGPRPNEKLFF; J gene: TRBJ1-4; V gene: TRBV12-3/TRBV12-4; clone size: -; CDR3 length: 17
CDR3 protein: CASSSRASGGYEQYF; J gene: TRBJ2-7; V gene: TRBV6-2/TRBV6-3; clone size: few; CDR3 length: 15
CDR3 protein: CSARDSQSMGYGYTF; J gene: TRBJ1-2; V gene: TRBV20-1; clone size: -; CDR3 length: 15
CDR3 protein: CASSFRDTYVWNTQYF; J gene: TRBJ2-3; V gene: TRBV7-9; clone size: -; CDR3 length: 16
CDR3 protein: CASSLLGQGDGYTF; J gene: TRBJ1-2; V gene: TRBV12-3/TRBV12-4; clone size: few; CDR3 length: 14
CDR3 protein: CASSPGTALTETQYF; J gene: TRBJ2-5; V gene: TRBV5-1; clone size: -; CDR3 length: 15
CDR3 protein: CASSLGRPGELFF; J gene: TRBJ2-2; V gene: TRBV11-3; clone size: few; CDR3 length: 13
CDR3 protein: CASSFPIGRDSGGTDTQYF; J gene: TRBJ2-3; V gene: TRBV7-8; clone size: once; CDR3 length: 19
CDR3 protein: CASSFRAPYEQYF; J gene: TRBJ2-7; V gene: TRBV5-1; clone size: -; CDR3 length: 13
CDR3 protein: CASSQELREPHEQFF; J gene: TRBJ2-1; V gene: TRBV4-2; clone size: -; CDR3 length: 15
CDR3 protein: CATSRGAESYNEQFF; J gene: TRBJ2-1; V gene: TRBV15; clone size: many; CDR3 length: 15
CDR3 protein: CATSDLSGTGETQYF; J gene: TRBJ2-5; V gene: TRBV24-1; clone size: few; CDR3 length: 15
CDR3 protein: CASSFPGPLYNEQFF; J gene: TRBJ2-1; V gene: TRBV12-3/TRBV12-4; clone size: few; CDR3 length: 15
CDR3 protein: CASIKKGSGNTIYF; J gene: TRBJ1-3; V gene: TRBV12-3/TRBV12-4; clone size: few; CDR3 length: 14
CDR3 protein: CASSALGTGGTFF; J gene: TRBJ1-1; V gene: TRBV6-1; clone size: few; CDR3 length: 13
CDR3 protein: CASSSSGGRPDYYGYTF; J gene: TRBJ1-2; V gene: TRBV27; clone size: -; CDR3 length: 17
CDR3 protein: CAWSVLSGANVLTF; J gene: TRBJ2-6; V gene: TRBV30; clone size: -; CDR3 length: 14
CDR3 protein: CASSLLRGGGYEQYF; J gene: TRBJ2-7; V gene: TRBV27; clone size: -; CDR3 length: 15
CDR3 protein: CSVDGETGHPSTGELFF; J gene: TRBJ2-2; V gene: TRBV29-1; clone size: -; CDR3 length: 17
CDR3 protein: CASSLEPGSNEKLFF; J gene: TRBJ1-4; V gene: TRBV7-8; clone size: -; CDR3 length: 15
CDR3 protein: CAWTGLATIETQYF; J gene: TRBJ2-5; V gene: TRBV30; clone size: -; CDR3 length: 14
CDR3 protein: CSARVAPKETQYF; J gene: TRBJ2-5; V gene: TRBV20-1; clone size: -; CDR3 length: 13
CDR3 protein: CASSVSSIQRTNTDTQYF; J gene: TRBJ2-3; V gene: TRBV9; clone size: -; CDR3 length: 18
CDR3 protein: CASSLQGGLFF; J gene: TRBJ2-2; V gene: TRBV11-2; clone size: few; CDR3 length: 11
CDR3 protein: CASPCWDTNQPQHF; J gene: TRBJ1-5; V gene: TRBV21-1; clone size: few; CDR3 length: 14
CDR3 protein: CASSPWTGKETQYF; J gene: TRBJ2-5; V gene: TRBV6-1; clone size: -; CDR3 length: 14
CDR3 protein: CASSSRLRGVNNEQFF; J gene: TRBJ2-1; V gene: TRBV5-5; clone size: -; CDR3 length: 16
CDR3 protein: CASSPRGWENTEAFF; J gene: TRBJ1-1; V gene: TRBV12-3/TRBV12-4; clone size: -; CDR3 length: 15
CDR3 protein: CSAGDARSYNEQFF; J gene: TRBJ2-1; V gene: TRBV20-1; clone size: -; CDR3 length: 14
CDR3 protein: CASSLWGRAMADTQYF; J gene: TRBJ2-3; V gene: TRBV7-9; clone size: once; CDR3 length: 16
CDR3 protein: CASSSVRGGFPGELFF; J gene: TRBJ2-2; V gene: TRBV27; clone size: -; CDR3 length: 16
CDR3 protein: CASSYGRPDTQYF; J gene: TRBJ2-3; V gene: TRBV6-2/TRBV6-3; clone size: few; CDR3 length: 13
CDR3 protein: CASSELGDLYEQYF; J gene: TRBJ2-7; V gene: TRBV10-2; clone size: few; CDR3 length: 14
CDR3 protein: CASSRSSGNTIYF; J gene: TRBJ1-3; V gene: TRBV5-1; clone size: many; CDR3 length: 13